This entry describes one T cell receptor beta chain. This specimen belongs to a study of blood T cells in healthy people across ages. Primed by a sample-barcoded 5' primer and a J-beta primer mix, a second PCR proceeded for about 6 to 12 cycles. TCRdb processed the 5' RACE reads anew with MiXCR; each CDR3 protein has one entry. The profile shows around 820,000 distinct CDR3 sequences, roughly 25% of them singletons. CDR3 length: 11 amino acids. The germline V gene encodes CDR1 KGHSH and CDR2 LQKENI. Trimming removed 5 bases from V and 8 bases from J, with 9 bases in between. The same data also went into a second study, on T cells of mothers and their children.

Sequencing was done on a sample of blood. This chain joins TRBV18 and TRBJ1-1, with D unresolved. This sequence originates from a boy between 10 and 17 years old in good health. CDR3 in DNA: TGTGCCAGCTCATCTAACGTGGAAGCTTTCTTT. Translating gives CASSSNVEAFF. Full variable domain (remainder filled in from reference TRBV18 and TRBJ1-1): NAGVMQNPRHLVRRRGQEARLRCSPMKGHSHVYWYRQLPEEGLKFMVYLQKENIIDESGMPKERFSAEFPKEGPSILRIQQVVRGDSAAYFCASSSNVEAFFGQGTRLTVV.